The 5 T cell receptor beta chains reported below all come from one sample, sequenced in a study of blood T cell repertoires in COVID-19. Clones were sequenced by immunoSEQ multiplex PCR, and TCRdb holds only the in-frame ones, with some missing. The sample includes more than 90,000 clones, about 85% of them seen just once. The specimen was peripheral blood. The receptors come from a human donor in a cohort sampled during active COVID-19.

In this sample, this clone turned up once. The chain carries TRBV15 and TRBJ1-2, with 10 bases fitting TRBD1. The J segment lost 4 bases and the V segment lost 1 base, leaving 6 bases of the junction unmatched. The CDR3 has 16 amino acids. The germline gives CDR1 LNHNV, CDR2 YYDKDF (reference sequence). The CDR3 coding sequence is TGTGCCACCAGCAGAGGTGCGGGACAGGGGATCTATGGCTACACCTTC. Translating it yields CATSRGAGQGIYGYTF.

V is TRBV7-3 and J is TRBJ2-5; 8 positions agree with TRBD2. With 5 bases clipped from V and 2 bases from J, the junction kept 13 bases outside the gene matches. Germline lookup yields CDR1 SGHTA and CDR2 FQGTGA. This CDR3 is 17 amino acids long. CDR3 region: CASSPGVFTSGQETQYF. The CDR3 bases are TGTGCCAGCAGCCCCGGGGTCTTCACTAGCGGACAAGAGACCCAGTACTTC.

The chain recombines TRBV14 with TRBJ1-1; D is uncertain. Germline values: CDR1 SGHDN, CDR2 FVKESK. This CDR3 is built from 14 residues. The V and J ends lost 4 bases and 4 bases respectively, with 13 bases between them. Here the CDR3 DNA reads TGTGCCAGCAGCCGCCTACTAGCGGCCACTGAAGCTTTCTTT. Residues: CASSRLLAATEAFF.

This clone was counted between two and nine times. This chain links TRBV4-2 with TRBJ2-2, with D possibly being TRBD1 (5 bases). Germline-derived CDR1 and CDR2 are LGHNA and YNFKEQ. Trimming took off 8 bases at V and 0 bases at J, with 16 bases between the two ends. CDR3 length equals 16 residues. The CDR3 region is CASGPVGLPNTGELFF. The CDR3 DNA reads TGTGCCAGCGGGCCTGTGGGGCTACCGAACACCGGGGAGCTGTTTTTT.

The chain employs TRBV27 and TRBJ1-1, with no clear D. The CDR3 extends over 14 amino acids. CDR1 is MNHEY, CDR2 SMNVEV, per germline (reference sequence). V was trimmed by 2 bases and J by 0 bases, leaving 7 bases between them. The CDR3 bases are TGTGCCAGCAGTTTAGTCTATATGAACACTGAAGCTTTCTTT. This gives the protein CASSLVYMNTEAFF.